Presented here are 22 T cell receptor beta chains from one specimen sequenced in a study of shared clonotypes between healthy human individuals. This table comes from immunoSEQ multiplex PCR, and its TCRdb copy is limited to in-frame clones, with some not included. The data contain roughly 1,000,000 clones, about four fifths of them singletons. Material for sequencing was memory CD4+ T cells from PBMCs. The sample's subset: CD45RA-negative fraction. The receptors come from a man aged 18 to 30 in good health. Some clones in this sample may be carry-over from other donors' samples.

DNA for the CDR3: TGCGCCAGCAGCTTGGGGGCCCGTTCGAACACCGGGGAGCTGTTTTTT. This codes for CASSLGARSNTGELFF. The J gene is TRBJ2-2, the V gene TRBV5-1, with D unresolved. The CDR3 has 16 amino acids. V lost 0 bases, J lost 0 bases, and 9 bases lay in between. Germline V gene data show CDR1 as SGHRS and CDR2 as YFSETQ.

The genes are TRBV4-1 and TRBJ2-7, with D hard to call. V lost 1 base, J lost 4 bases, and 14 bases lay in between. CDR1 is MGHRA, CDR2 YSYEKL, per germline. The CDR3 is 15 amino acids. CDR3 amino acids: CASSQGLSSKYEQYF. In nucleotides, the CDR3 is TGCGCCAGCAGCCAAGGGTTAAGCAGCAAATACGAGCAGTACTTC.

This clone was counted a few times. The genes are TRBV2 and TRBJ1-5; no clear D. Germline V gene data show CDR1 as SNHLY and CDR2 as FYNNEI. The CDR3 is made up of 12 amino acids. Trimming stripped 4 bases from V and 9 bases from J, with 10 bases between. Written as DNA, the CDR3 is TGTGCCAGCAGTGTGGATGGTCGGCCCCAGCATTTT. Its protein product is CASSVDGRPQHF.

The chain recombines TRBV27 with TRBJ1-3; 7 bases line up with TRBD1. The CDR3 length is 18 residues. Germline V gives CDR1 MNHEY, CDR2 SMNVEV (reference sequence). The V and J ends lost 3 bases and 4 bases, in that order; junction bases with no gene match: 15. The CDR3 region is CASSFGGYRGFAGNTIYF. CDR3 DNA: TGTGCCAGCAGTTTCGGGGGATACAGGGGATTTGCCGGAAACACCATATATTTT.

A few counts support this clone. This chain connects TRBV2 to TRBJ2-3; D is possibly TRBD2 (5 bases). V was clipped by 2 bases and J by 6 bases, with 12 bases between them. The CDR3 has 14 residues. Germline V gene lookup returns CDR1 SNHLY and CDR2 FYNNEI. The CDR3 DNA reads TGTGCCAGCAGTGAAAATTCAGCGGTGGATACGCAGTATTTT. Protein: CASSENSAVDTQYF.

Regarding this clone: Other DNA sequences within the sample encode an identical CDR3. This rearrangement joins TRBV5-6 to TRBJ1-2, with D perhaps TRBD1 (5 bases). Trimming left V 0 bases short and J 3 bases short, with 9 bases between. This CDR3 is 14 amino acids long. The germline gives CDR1 SGHDT, CDR2 YYEEEE. The CDR3 spells CASSLGRVDYGYTF. CDR3 DNA: TGTGCCAGCAGCTTGGGCAGGGTGGACTATGGCTACACCTTC.

This chain links TRBV5-1 with TRBJ2-3; 7 bases are a match to TRBD1. The CDR3 sequence is 13 residues long. V dropped 3 bases and J dropped 7; count of bases not matched to a gene: 5. Germline V lookup: CDR1 SGHRS, CDR2 YFSETQ. The CDR3 DNA sequence: TGCGCCAGCAGCTCCGAACAGGGGAATACGCAGTATTTT. It codes for CASSSEQGNTQYF.

The chain recombines TRBV27 with TRBJ2-2; D could derive from TRBD1 or TRBD2 (5 bases each). V was shortened by 3 bases and J by 5 bases, with 7 bases between the two germline ends. Germline CDR1 MNHEY, CDR2 SMNVEV (reference sequence). The CDR3 sequence is 13 residues long. CDR3 sequence (DNA): TGTGCCAGCAGTTTTTGGGGGACCGGGGAGCTGTTTTTT. Protein product: CASSFWGTGELFF.

The genes are TRBV28 and TRBJ2-1, with 12 bases that match TRBD2. The CDR3 is made up of 15 amino acids. The V segment lost 1 base and the J segment 10 bases; nucleotides outside the gene matches: 5. Germline V gene lookup returns CDR1 MDHEN and CDR2 SYDVKM. The CDR3 loop is CASSLSSGRVGEQFF. CDR3 DNA sequence: TGTGCCAGCAGTTTATCTAGCGGGAGGGTCGGCGAGCAGTTCTTC.

The chain links TRBV6-5 to TRBJ2-3, with 10 bases fitting TRBD1. CDR3 size: 14 residues. With 6 bases clipped from V and 6 bases from J, the junction kept 6 bases outside the gene matches. In germline, CDR1 is MNHEY, CDR2 SVGAGI. CDR3: CASSVTGGPDTQYF. The CDR3 DNA reads TGTGCCAGCAGCGTGACAGGGGGCCCGGATACGCAGTATTTT.

The chain employs TRBV14 and TRBJ2-7, with TRBD2 as a possible D gene (6 bases). The CDR3 is 16 residues long. Between the trimmed V and J ends, which lost 4 bases and 2 bases, there was a span of 18 bases. The germline V gene encodes CDR1 SGHDN and CDR2 FVKESK. The CDR3 region has the DNA TGTGCCAGCAGCCGGGACTCTCTTTGGGTTACCTACGAGCAGTACTTC. It is translated as CASSRDSLWVTYEQYF. The whole variable domain, filled in from reference TRBV14 and TRBJ2-7, reads EAGVTQFPSHSVIEKGQTVTLRCDPISGHDNLYWYRRVMGKEIKFLLHFVKESKQDESGMPNNRFLAERTGGTYSTLKVQPAELEDSGVYFCASSRDSLWVTYEQYFGPGTRLTVT.

The chain couples TRBV6-5 to TRBJ1-1; the D gene is possibly TRBD1 (5 bases). The V end was cut by 2 bases, the J end by 5 bases, with 12 bases between. CDR1 and CDR2 from the germline V gene are MNHEY and SVGAGI. CDR3 length equals 14 residues. CDR3 DNA sequence: TGTGCCAGCAGTTACGGGGGGGGAAAGACTGAAGCTTTCTTT. Protein product: CASSYGGGKTEAFF.

This clone appeared once. The chain combines TRBV7-2 with TRBJ2-3; 7 bases agree with TRBD1. In germline, CDR1 is SGHTA, CDR2 FQGNSA. V shed 5 bases and J 9 bases; nucleotides not matched to a gene: 5. The CDR3 has 12 amino acids. The CDR3 sequence: CASSPQGETQYF. CDR3 bases: TGTGCCAGCAGCCCGCAGGGGGAAACGCAGTATTTT.

The chain links TRBV6-5 to TRBJ2-1, with unresolved D. CDR3 length equals 13 residues. Germline V gives CDR1 MNHEY, CDR2 SVGAGI. The V gene lost 2 bases and the J gene lost 10 bases, with 12 bases spanning the gap. CDR3: CASSYSRGLEQFF. CDR3 bases: TGTGCCAGCAGTTACAGTCGAGGCCTCGAGCAGTTCTTC.

The V gene is TRBV15, the J gene TRBJ1-2; 12 bases match TRBD1. Germline V gene data show CDR1 as LNHNV and CDR2 as YYDKDF (reference sequence). J was trimmed by 5 bases and V by 3 bases; bases with no gene match: 10. This CDR3 is built from 17 residues. The chain's CDR3 is CATSRAPGQGAGYGYTF. Written as DNA, the CDR3 is TGTGCCACCAGCAGGGCACCGGGACAGGGGGCGGGTTATGGCTACACCTTC.

This sequence joins TRBV28 and TRBJ2-5; 9 positions match TRBD1. This CDR3 has 16 residues. J lost 11 bases, V lost 6 bases, and 19 bases had no gene match. Germline V CDR1 and CDR2: MDHEN, SYDVKM. Here the CDR3 DNA reads TGTGCCAGCAGCCCCCCTAGGGGACAGGGCTCAGGGGAGCAGTACTTC. Residues: CASSPPRGQGSGEQYF.

The V call is TRBV5-1, the J call TRBJ1-4, with 8 bases fitting TRBD1. Per the germline V gene, CDR1 is SGHRS and CDR2 is YFSETQ. V dropped 4 bases and J dropped 7; count of bases not matched to a gene: 6. The CDR3 spans 14 residues. The CDR3 DNA reads as TGCGCCAGCAGCCCTCAGGGGGCGCGTGAAAAACTGTTTTTT. Residues: CASSPQGAREKLFF.

The chain joins TRBV2 to TRBJ2-7; tentatively, D is TRBD2 (5 bases). This CDR3 is 11 amino acids long. Germline-derived CDR1 and CDR2 are SNHLY and FYNNEI. Trimming removed 10 bases at V and 6 bases at J, with 13 bases between. DNA for the CDR3: TGTGCCACCCGACGGGAAGGCGAGCAGTACTTC. This sequence encodes CATRREGEQYF.

This rearrangement joins TRBV21-1 to TRBJ1-2; the DNA was not used to check the table's D call, TRBD1. TRBV21-1 is an annotated pseudogene. CDR3 length: 15 amino acids. CDR3 residues: CASSRQGDSNYGYTF. In DNA, the CDR3 is TGTGCCAGCAGCAGACAGGGGGACTCTAACTATGGCTACACCTTC.

The chain combines TRBV5-1 with TRBJ1-3; no clear D. Per germline, CDR1 SGHRS and CDR2 YFSETQ. There are 15 residues in the CDR3. V was trimmed by 2 bases and J by 2 bases, leaving 11 bases between them. DNA for the CDR3: TGCGCCAGCAGCTTTTTGGGTGCGCCTGGAAACACCATATATTTT. Translated, it gives CASSFLGAPGNTIYF.

This clone has only a few counts. The J gene is TRBJ2-7, the V gene TRBV9; 9 nucleotides align to TRBD1. The CDR3 loop spans 15 amino acids. The V segment lost 4 bases and the J segment 5 bases; nucleotides outside the gene matches: 10. Germline V gives CDR1 SGDLS, CDR2 YYNGEE. The CDR3 reads CASSLGGQGGHEQYF. The CDR3 nucleotides are TGTGCCAGCAGCCTAGGGGGACAGGGAGGTCACGAGCAGTACTTC.

With respect to this clone: The sample carries other DNA sequences with the same CDR3. The chain joins TRBV11-2 to TRBJ1-5; no definite D call. Germline V CDR1 and CDR2: SGHAT, FQNNGV. V was pared by 3 bases and J by 7 bases, with 10 bases between. CDR3 length equals 13 residues. CDR3 nucleotide sequence: TGTGCCAGCAGCTTGAGCCTCGGGCAGCCCCAGCATTTT. Translation: CASSLSLGQPQHF.